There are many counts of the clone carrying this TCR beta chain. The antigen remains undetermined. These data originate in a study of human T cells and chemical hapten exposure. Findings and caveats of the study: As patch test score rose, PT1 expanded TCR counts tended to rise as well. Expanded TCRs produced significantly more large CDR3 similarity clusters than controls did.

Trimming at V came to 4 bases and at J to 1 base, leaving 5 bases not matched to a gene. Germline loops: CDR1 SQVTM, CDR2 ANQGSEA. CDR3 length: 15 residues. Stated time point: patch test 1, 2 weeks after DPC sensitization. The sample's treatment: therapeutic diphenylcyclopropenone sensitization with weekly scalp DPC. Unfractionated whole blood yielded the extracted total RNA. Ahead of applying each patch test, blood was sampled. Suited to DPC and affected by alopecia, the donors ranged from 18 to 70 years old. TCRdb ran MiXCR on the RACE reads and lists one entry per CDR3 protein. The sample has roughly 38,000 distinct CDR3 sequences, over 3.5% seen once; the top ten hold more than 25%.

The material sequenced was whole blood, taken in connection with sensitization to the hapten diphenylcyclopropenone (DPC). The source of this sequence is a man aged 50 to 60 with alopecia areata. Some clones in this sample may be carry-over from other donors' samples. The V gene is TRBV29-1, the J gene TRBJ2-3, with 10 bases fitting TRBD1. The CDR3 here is CSVGGDRGGTDTQYF. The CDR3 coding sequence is TGCAGCGTTGGGGGGGACAGGGGTGGCACAGATACGCAGTATTTT.